The 29 T cell receptor beta chains below were found in one sample sequenced in a study of cytomegalovirus exposure and HLA in healthy donors. The PCR made use of 60 Vbeta and 13 Jbeta primers. The data were produced by immunoSEQ multiplex PCR, yet TCRdb's version contains in-frame clones alone and is incomplete. Seen in this sample are 80,000 or so clones; the ten most common clones hold around 13%. The sample consisted of PBMCs. The receptors originated from a man in his fifties or sixties in good health and CMV-seropositive.

The chain links TRBV6-1 to TRBJ2-5, with a possible D match to TRBD2 (5 bases). Germline V gene sequence: CDR1 MNHNS, CDR2 SASEGT. The CDR3 loop spans 15 amino acids. V lost 6 bases and J 7 bases, leaving 21 bases between the germline ends. In DNA, the CDR3 is TGTGCCAGCAGGGTCACGGACGGGGTCCTTGGGACCCAGTACTTC. Translated: CASRVTDGVLGTQYF.

This CDR3 reads CASSLVAGSSTDTQYF. CDR3 in DNA: TGCGCCAGCAGCTTGGTGGCAGGGTCTAGCACAGATACGCAGTATTTT. This chain links TRBV5-1 with TRBJ2-3, with a weak D call TRBD1 (5 bases). The ends were cut back, 0 bases at V and 0 bases at J, with 11 bases in the middle. This CDR3 contains 16 residues. Germline V gives CDR1 SGHRS, CDR2 YFSETQ.

This sequence joins TRBV5-1 and TRBJ2-2; 14 bases map to TRBD2. Germline loops: CDR1 SGHRS, CDR2 YFSETQ. The ends lost 4 bases at V and 3 bases at J; junction bases unmatched: 5. This CDR3 contains 17 residues. CDR3 residues: CASSPGLAGADTGELFF. For the CDR3, the DNA is TGCGCCAGCAGCCCGGGACTAGCGGGGGCCGACACCGGGGAGCTGTTTTTT.

This sequence joins TRBV11-2 and TRBJ2-5; no definite D call. CDR3 length equals 13 residues. The germline V and J ends were trimmed by 1 base and 5 bases, with 8 bases remaining between them. The germline gives CDR1 SGHAT, CDR2 FQNNGV. The CDR3 nucleotides are TGTGCCAGCAGCTTAGCGCGGTATGAGACCCAGTACTTC. This gives the protein CASSLARYETQYF.

The chain uses TRBV29-1 and TRBJ1-2; 7 positions match TRBD1. With 7 bases clipped from V and 2 bases from J, the junction kept 1 base outside the gene matches. Germline CDR1 SQVTM, CDR2 ANQGSEA. This CDR3 comprises 11 residues. This chain's CDR3 is CSARGNYGYTF. As DNA, the CDR3 is TGCAGCGCCAGGGGGAACTATGGCTACACCTTC.

The chain combines TRBV5-4 with TRBJ1-1; 7 nucleotides line up with TRBD1. Looked up from germline, CDR1 is SGHNT and CDR2 is YYREEE (reference sequence). The length of the CDR3 is 17 residues. V was pared by 6 bases and J by 0 bases, with 14 bases of the junction left unmatched. Here the CDR3 DNA reads TGTGCCAGCACCTCCCTCCGGGACAGCACTCTGAACACTGAAGCTTTCTTT. The encoded protein is CASTSLRDSTLNTEAFF.

Concerning this clone: Other DNA sequences in the same sample also yield this CDR3. This chain links TRBV5-1 with TRBJ1-4, with D unclear. Per the germline V gene, CDR1 is SGHRS and CDR2 is YFSETQ. The CDR3 runs to 15 residues. V lost 0 bases and J lost 0, with 6 bases in between. CDR3 loop: CASSLGPATNEKLFF. The CDR3 bases are TGCGCCAGCAGCTTGGGGCCAGCAACTAATGAAAAACTGTTTTTT.

V is TRBV7-9 and J is TRBJ2-2; possible D gene TRBD2, 5 bases. The CDR3 is 15 residues long. CDR1 and CDR2 from the germline V gene are SEHNR and FQNEAQ (reference sequence). V shed 1 base and J shed 7 bases, with 13 bases lying between them. The CDR3 is CASSLGSGKGGELFF. The CDR3 nucleotides are TGTGCCAGCAGCTTAGGATCCGGGAAAGGCGGGGAGCTGTTTTTT.

The chain recombines TRBV4-1 with TRBJ1-5; D possibly corresponds to TRBD1 (5 bases). The V gene lost 3 bases and the J gene lost 4 bases, with 19 bases spanning the gap. The germline V gene has CDR1 MGHRA and CDR2 YSYEKL. This CDR3 is 17 amino acids long. CDR3 sequence reads: CASSQPTSGRGNQPQHF. CDR3 nucleotide sequence: TGCGCCAGCAGCCAGCCCACCTCTGGACGGGGGAATCAGCCCCAGCATTTT.

The V and J genes are TRBV2 and TRBJ2-1; 13 bases fit TRBD2. This CDR3 has 16 amino acids. V trimming: 4 bases; J trimming: 7 bases; junction bases outside the gene matches: 7. Germline assignment: CDR1 SNHLY and CDR2 FYNNEI. The CDR3: CASSARTSGRGNEQFF. The CDR3 DNA reads as TGTGCCAGCAGTGCCCGGACTAGCGGGAGAGGAAATGAGCAGTTCTTC.

The chain has TRBV6-4 and TRBJ2-3; D gene uncertain. V lost 0 bases to trimming and J lost 5 bases, with 9 bases between them. This CDR3 has 14 residues. Germline values: CDR1 MRHNA, CDR2 SNTAGT. CDR3 residues: CASSDSGGKDTQYF. DNA for the CDR3: TGTGCCAGCAGTGACTCCGGCGGAAAAGATACGCAGTATTTT.

V is TRBV5-4 and J is TRBJ2-1; 11 bases fit TRBD2. After removal of 3 bases from V and 6 bases from J, the junction contained 5 bases not matched to a gene. The CDR3 has 15 residues. Germline CDR1 is SGHNT and CDR2 is YYREEE (reference sequence). As DNA, the CDR3 is TGTGCCAGCAGCTCCCCTAGCGGGGGGTCCAATGAGCAGTTCTTC. This encodes CASSSPSGGSNEQFF.

V and J are TRBV6-1 and TRBJ2-3; 10 bases map to TRBD2. V dropped 8 bases and J dropped 0; count of bases not matched to a gene: 5. Germline V gives CDR1 MNHNS, CDR2 SASEGT. CDR3 length: 15 amino acids. The CDR3 here is CASRLAGRSTDTQYF. Written as DNA, the CDR3 is TGTGCCAGCCGACTAGCGGGTCGTAGCACAGATACGCAGTATTTT.

Notes on this clone: Germline and junction disagree at one end, which may indicate a read error. The chain links TRBV6-1 to TRBJ1-5; tentatively, D is TRBD1 (6 bases). The CDR3 sequence is 16 residues long. CDR1 is MNHNS and CDR2 is SASEGT in the germline V gene. The CDR3 bases are TGTGCCAGCACTGAAGCCTTGGACAGCTACAATCAGCCCCAGCATTTT. Translation: CASTEALDSYNQPQHF.

The rearrangement uses TRBV5-4 and TRBJ2-6; D not certain. V lost 4 bases to trimming and J lost 0 bases, with 8 bases between them. CDR1 is SGHNT, CDR2 YYREEE, per germline (reference sequence). The length of the CDR3 is 15 residues. The DNA for the CDR3 is TGTGCCAGCAGCCGAGAGTACTCTGGGGCCAACGTCCTGACTTTC. Translated: CASSREYSGANVLTF. Full variable domain (rest looked up from reference TRBV5-4 and TRBJ2-6): ETGVTQSPTHLIKTRGQQVTLRCSSQSGHNTVSWYQQALGQGPQFIFQYYREEENGRGNFPPRFSGLQFPNYSSELNVNALELDDSALYLCASSREYSGANVLTFGAGSRLTVL.

V is TRBV6-1 and J is TRBJ1-6; tentatively, D is TRBD1 (6 bases). The CDR3 length is 15 residues. V was shortened by 5 bases and J by 5 bases, with 13 bases between the two germline ends. Germline CDR1 and CDR2: MNHNS and SASEGT. The CDR3 loop is CASSLQGFDNSPLHF. The CDR3 region has the DNA TGTGCCAGCAGTTTACAGGGATTCGATAATTCACCCCTCCACTTT.

V gene TRBV18 combines with J gene TRBJ2-1; TRBD2 aligns across 10 bases. V trimming: 3 bases; J trimming: 8 bases; junction bases outside the gene matches: 7. CDR1 and CDR2 from the germline V gene are KGHSH and LQKENI. CDR3 length: 15 amino acids. The CDR3 DNA follows: TGTGCCAGCTCACCCCCTAGCGGGGGCGGGGATGAGCAGTTCTTC. It is translated as CASSPPSGGGDEQFF.

J is TRBJ1-1 and V is TRBV5-5; 7 nucleotides agree with TRBD1. The germline V gene has CDR1 SGHKS and CDR2 YYEKEE (reference sequence). Trimming removed 3 bases from V and 0 bases from J; junction bases left unmatched: 2. The CDR3 totals 14 residues. CDR3 nucleotides: TGTGCCAGCAGCTCGGGACAGATGAACACTGAAGCTTTCTTT. The encoded protein is CASSSGQMNTEAFF.

This chain uses TRBV29-1 with TRBJ1-5; D possibly corresponds to TRBD1 (5 bases). The CDR3 is 14 amino acids. Germline V lookup: CDR1 SQVTM, CDR2 ANQGSEA. The V end was cut by 6 bases, the J end by 3 bases, with 15 bases between. CDR3 DNA: TGCAGCGTCCGGGACGGAGGGAACAATCAGCCCCAGCATTTT. Its protein is CSVRDGGNNQPQHF.

The chain uses TRBV5-1 and TRBJ1-2; 8 bases line up with TRBD1. V lost 4 bases to trimming and J lost 7 bases; unmatched junction nucleotides: 12. The CDR3 is made up of 15 amino acids. CDR1 is SGHRS, CDR2 YFSETQ, per germline. As DNA, the CDR3 is TGCGCCAGCAGCCTAGCGACAGGGGAGTTCAGTGGCTACACCTTC. Amino acid sequence: CASSLATGEFSGYTF. Combining the CDR3 with reference TRBV5-1 and TRBJ1-2 gives the whole variable domain KAGVTQTPRYLIKTRGQQVTLSCSPISGHRSVSWYQQTPGQGLQFLFEYFSETQRNKGNFPGRFSGRQFSNSRSEMNVSTLELGDSALYLCASSLATGEFSGYTFGSGTRLTVV.

The gene calls are TRBV30 and TRBJ1-5, with D uncertain. This CDR3 region has 14 residues. Germline CDR1 is GTSNPN and CDR2 is SVGIG (reference sequence). Trimming took off 0 bases at V and 5 bases at J, with 11 bases between the two ends. The CDR3: CAWSVSTVDQPQHF. Written as DNA, the CDR3 is TGTGCCTGGAGTGTAAGTACAGTAGATCAGCCCCAGCATTTT.

The gene calls are TRBV28 and TRBJ1-1; D possibly corresponds to TRBD1 (6 bases). Germline loops: CDR1 MDHEN, CDR2 SYDVKM. The CDR3 contains 12 residues. Trimming shortened V by 5 bases and J by 9 bases, and 13 bases separated the two germline ends. CDR3 sequence reads: CASSKPGAQAFF. In DNA form, the CDR3 reads TGTGCCAGCAGTAAGCCAGGGGCGCAAGCTTTCTTT. Variable domain in full (rest from reference TRBV28 and TRBJ1-1): DVKVTQSSRYLVKRTGEKVFLECVQDMDHENMFWYRQDPGLGLRLIYFSYDVKMKEKGDIPEGYSVSREKKERFSLILESASTNQTSMYLCASSKPGAQAFFGQGTRLTVV.

The chain uses TRBV5-8 and TRBJ1-5; TRBD1 might be the D (5 bases). The germline V gene encodes CDR1 SGHTS and CDR2 YDEGEE. The CDR3 is 15 residues long. Trimming pared 0 bases from V and 4 bases from J, leaving 11 bases between. The CDR3 loop is CASSLGDGGNQPQHF. The CDR3 DNA follows: TGTGCCAGCAGCTTGGGGGACGGGGGAAATCAGCCCCAGCATTTT.

The chain carries TRBV5-1 and TRBJ1-5; 10 bases map to TRBD1. The J segment lost 2 bases and the V segment lost 4 bases, leaving 6 bases of the junction unmatched. Per germline, CDR1 SGHRS and CDR2 YFSETQ. The CDR3 sequence is 16 residues long. CDR3 residues: CASSPGQGRGNQPQHF. The DNA for the CDR3 is TGCGCCAGCAGCCCGGGACAGGGGCGCGGCAATCAGCCCCAGCATTTT. Combining the CDR3 with reference TRBV5-1 and TRBJ1-5 gives the whole variable domain KAGVTQTPRYLIKTRGQQVTLSCSPISGHRSVSWYQQTPGQGLQFLFEYFSETQRNKGNFPGRFSGRQFSNSRSEMNVSTLELGDSALYLCASSPGQGRGNQPQHFGDGTRLSIL.

This chain uses TRBV2 with TRBJ2-6; no definite D call. The CDR3 contains 15 residues. The germline gives CDR1 SNHLY, CDR2 FYNNEI. V lost 8 bases and J lost 0, with 11 bases in between. The CDR3 DNA reads as TGTGCCAGCCTCCGGGTCCTCTCTGGGGCCAACGTCCTGACTTTC. This sequence encodes CASLRVLSGANVLTF. The full variable domain, in which reference TRBV2 and TRBJ2-6 provide the parts outside the CDR3, is EPEVTQTPSHQVTQMGQEVILRCVPISNHLYFYWYRQILGQKVEFLVSFYNNEISEKSEIFDDQFSVERPDGSNFTLKIRSTKLEDSAMYFCASLRVLSGANVLTFGAGSRLTVL.

This chain connects TRBV27 to TRBJ2-7, with TRBD1 identical over 9 bases. After removal of 9 bases from V and 5 bases from J, the junction contained 8 bases not matched to a gene. The CDR3 extends over 13 amino acids. From germline, CDR1 is MNHEY and CDR2 SMNVEV (reference sequence). Written as DNA, the CDR3 is TGTGCCAGTCGCAGGACAGGGGTGGACGAGCAGTACTTC. It specifies CASRRTGVDEQYF.

This chain links TRBV11-2 with TRBJ2-7, with no clear D. Germline-derived CDR1 and CDR2 are SGHAT and FQNNGV. The CDR3 covers 12 residues. V lost 3 bases and J 3 bases, leaving 6 bases between the germline ends. CDR3 DNA sequence: TGTGCCAGCAGCTTGGGCAGCTACGAGCAGTACGTC. This translates into CASSLGSYEQYV.

V is TRBV5-4 and J is TRBJ1-1; TRBD1 aligns across 7 bases. The V segment lost 2 bases and the J segment 1 base; nucleotides outside the gene matches: 5. The CDR3 is 15 residues long. Per germline, CDR1 SGHNT and CDR2 YYREEE (reference sequence). CDR3 region: CASSFPGTANTEAFF. In DNA, the CDR3 is TGTGCCAGCAGCTTTCCCGGGACAGCGAACACTGAAGCTTTCTTT.

This rearrangement joins TRBV2 to TRBJ2-5; TRBD2 agrees at 7 bases. CDR1 is SNHLY and CDR2 is FYNNEI in the germline V gene. Trimming took 10 bases from V and 0 from J; bases not matched to a gene: 8. The CDR3 consists of 14 residues. Here the CDR3 reads CATTRGINQETQYF. For the CDR3, the DNA is TGTGCCACAACGCGGGGGATCAACCAAGAGACCCAGTACTTC.